One and the same sample provided the 4 T cell receptor beta chains below, sequenced in a study of breast tumors, draining lymph nodes, adjacent tissues. A single record per CDR3 protein comes from TCRdb applying MiXCR to the multiplex PCR reads. The sample carries about 230,000 distinct CDR3 sequences, about 30% recorded once. Breast cancer patients provided tissue from their axillary draining lymph nodes. Sequencing was done on a sample of axillary lymph node tissue. Receptor source: a female donor with breast cancer. Some clones in this sample may be carry-over from other donors' samples.

This clonotype was recorded many times. This chain connects TRBV14 to TRBJ2-3; TRBD2 matches at 8 bases. The CDR3 length is 15 residues. V gave up 4 bases and J gave up 4 bases; unmatched junction bases: 7. Germline loops: CDR1 SGHDN, CDR2 FVKESK. The CDR3 sequence is CASSLLAGWADTQYF. The CDR3 bases are TGTGCCAGCAGCCTTTTAGCGGGATGGGCAGATACGCAGTATTTT.

In this sample, this clonotype turned up many times. CDR3 coding DNA: TGTGCCAGCAGCCAAACACTAGCGGGAGTCTCCGAGCAGTACTTC. Protein sequence: CASSQTLAGVSEQYF. The chain links TRBV5-4 to TRBJ2-7, with 11 bases fitting TRBD2. CDR1 is SGHNT, CDR2 YYREEE, per germline (reference sequence). This CDR3 region has 15 residues. V gave up 4 bases and J gave up 6 bases; unmatched junction bases: 9.

This chain links TRBV3-1 with TRBJ2-1; 15 bases map to TRBD2. This CDR3 is built from 17 residues. The germline gives CDR1 LGHDT, CDR2 YNNKEL (reference sequence). J lost 9 bases, V lost 0 bases, and 6 bases had no gene match. For the CDR3, the DNA is TGTGCCAGCAGCCAAGATCGGACTAGCGGGAGGGCGGGTGAGCAGTTCTTC. Amino acid sequence: CASSQDRTSGRAGEQFF.

This chain uses TRBV15 with TRBJ1-4, with no clear D. The V gene's germline CDR1 is LNHNV and CDR2 YYDKDF (reference sequence). The CDR3 extends over 11 amino acids. V lost 8 bases, J lost 6 bases, and 7 bases lay in between. The CDR3 here is CATYRDEKLFF. CDR3 in DNA: TGTGCCACCTACCGAGATGAAAAACTGTTTTTT.